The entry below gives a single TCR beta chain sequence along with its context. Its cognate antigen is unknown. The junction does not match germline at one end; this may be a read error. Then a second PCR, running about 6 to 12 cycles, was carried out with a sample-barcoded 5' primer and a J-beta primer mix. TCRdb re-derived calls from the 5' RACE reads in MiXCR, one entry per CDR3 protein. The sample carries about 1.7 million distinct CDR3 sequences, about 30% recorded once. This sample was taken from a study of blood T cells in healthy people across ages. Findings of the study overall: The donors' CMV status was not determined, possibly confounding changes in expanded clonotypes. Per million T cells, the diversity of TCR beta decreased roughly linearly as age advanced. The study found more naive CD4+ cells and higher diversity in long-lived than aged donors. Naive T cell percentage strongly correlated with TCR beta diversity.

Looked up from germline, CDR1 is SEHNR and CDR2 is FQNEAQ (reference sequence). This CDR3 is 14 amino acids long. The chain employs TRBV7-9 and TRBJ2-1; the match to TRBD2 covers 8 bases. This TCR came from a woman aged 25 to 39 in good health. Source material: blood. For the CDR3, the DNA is TGTACCAGCAGCTCTGGACTAGCTTACAATGAGCAGTTCTTC. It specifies CTSSSGLAYNEQFF.